These 19 T cell receptor beta chains came from one sample sequenced in a study of CD8+ T cells in alopecia areata. After isolation, RNA underwent reverse transcription to generate cDNA as the sequencing template. The repertoire was sequenced with immunoSEQ multiplex PCR; TCRdb's copy has only in-frame clones and lacks some. The data show over 250,000 clones, with none appearing a single time. Sorting used CD4, CD8alpha, NKG2D, NKG2ACE and other markers on pooled cutaneous lymph node cells. The sample comprised CD4+ T cells sorted from a lymph node. The origin of the receptors is a C3H/HeJ mouse with alopecia areata. The mouse line has the MHC haplotype H2-k.

Points on this clone: Mouse names are used for the genes. The missing CDR3 end, 4 residues past where the read stops, is filled in from the germline J gene. The chain couples TRBV1 to TRBJ1-1; 7 nucleotides match TRBD1. The CDR3 loop spans 14 amino acids. The junction had 4 bases not matched to a gene; V was cut back by 3 bases and J by 3 bases. The V gene's germline CDR1 is NSQYPW and CDR2 LRSPGD (reference sequence). The CDR3 loop is CTCSAGTEDTEVFF. CDR3 DNA, as far as it was read: TGCACCTGCAGTGCCGGGACAGAAGACACA.

Notes on this clone: The gene names given are mouse names. The read terminates 4 residues ahead of where the CDR3 ends, so the germline J gene completes it. The V call is TRBV19, the J call TRBJ2-7; 11 nucleotides align to TRBD1. The CDR3 length is 14 residues. The germline gives CDR1 FNHDT, CDR2 SITEND (reference sequence). CDR3 amino acids: CASTTGQGEDEQYF. The sequenced part of the CDR3 DNA is TGTGCCAGCACCACGGGACAGGGGGAGGAT. Supplemented by reference TRBV19 and TRBJ2-7, the full variable domain reads GGIITQTPKFLIGQEGQKLTLKCQQNFNHDTMYWYRQDSGKGLRLIYYSITENDLQKGDLSEGYDASREKKSSFSLTVTSAQKNEMAVFLCASTTGQGEDEQYFGPGTRLTVL.

This clone was recorded a few times. Gene names follow the mouse nomenclature. Read coverage stops 4 residues before the CDR3 terminus; the germline J gene supplies the remainder. The genes are TRBV19 and TRBJ2-5; D may be TRBD1 (6 bases). The V end was cut by 4 bases, the J end by 2 bases, with 11 bases between. CDR1 is FNHDT and CDR2 is SITEND in the germline V gene (reference sequence). This CDR3 spans 14 amino acids. The sequenced part of the CDR3 DNA is TGTGCCAGCAGTTACAGGGTATTCCAAGAC. Its protein is CASSYRVFQD. The full CDR3 sequence reads CASSYRVFQDTQYF.

In its sample, this clone was seen many times. The germline and genes are mouse ones. This same CDR3 is encoded by further DNA sequences in the sample. CDR3 sequence: CASSLVGGNSDYTF. The CDR3 DNA, read in part, is TGTGCCAGCTCTCTCGTAGGGGGCAACTCC. V is TRBV12-1 and J is TRBJ1-2; 7 nucleotides line up with TRBD1. The observed sequence ends 4 residues before the CDR3 terminus, with the missing tail filled in from the germline J gene. Germline loops: CDR1 SGHSN, CDR2 HYEKVE. Trimming at V came to 0 bases and at J to 2 bases, leaving 2 bases not matched to a gene. The CDR3 consists of 14 residues.

About this clone itself: Germline and genes: mouse. The read terminates 4 residues before the CDR3 end, so the remaining end is supplied by the germline J gene. The chain employs TRBV29 and TRBJ2-1; 9 positions match TRBD1. CDR1 and CDR2 (germline): MSHET, SYDVDS. Germline trimming cut 6 bases from V and 4 bases from J; bases unmatched to any gene: 4. There are 14 residues in the CDR3. CDR3 in amino acids: CASRAGTGYAEQFF. The CDR3 DNA, read in part, is TGTGCTAGCAGGGCCGGGACAGGGTATGCT.

Turning to this clone: Genes here carry mouse names. The observed sequence ends 4 residues before the CDR3 terminus, with the missing tail filled in from the germline J gene. Distinct nucleotide sequences in the sample also encode this CDR3. The rearrangement joins TRBV13-2 to TRBJ2-7, with 9 positions matching TRBD2. V was pared by 0 bases and J by 3 bases, with 1 base of the junction left unmatched. CDR1 and CDR2 from the germline V gene are NNHNN and SYGAGS (reference sequence). The CDR3 extends over 14 amino acids. The CDR3 region is CASGDGTGVYEQYF. CDR3 DNA (partial): TGTGCCAGCGGTGATGGGACTGGGGTCTAT.

For this clone: Gene names and germline refer to mouse. Read sequence stops 4 residues before the CDR3 end, and the germline J gene provides the missing end. V is TRBV13-1 and J is TRBJ1-1, with TRBD1 as a possible D gene (6 bases). CDR3 length: 14 residues. Germline V gene lookup returns CDR1 NSHNY and CDR2 SYGAGN. CDR3 DNA, as far as it was read: TGTGCCAGCAGTGCCACCACCGGGACAAAA. The encoded protein is CASSATTGTK. The whole CDR3 sequence is CASSATTGTKEVFF.

This clone appeared a few times. Gene names and germline match the mouse. The CDR3 is cut off 4 residues early in the read; its end comes from the germline J gene. This sequence joins TRBV31 and TRBJ2-7, with 7 positions matching TRBD2. Germline lookup yields CDR1 GKSSPN and CDR2 SITVG. The CDR3 has 14 residues. The CDR3 loop reads CAWSPGTAPYEQYF. The sequenced CDR3 bases are TGTGCCTGGAGTCCCGGGACTGCCCCTTAT.

Regarding this clone: The genes and germline here are from mouse. The observed sequence ends 4 residues before the CDR3 terminus, with the missing tail filled in from the germline J gene. The chain combines TRBV1 with TRBJ2-1; TRBD2 agrees at 9 bases. This CDR3 has 15 residues. From germline, CDR1 is NSQYPW and CDR2 LRSPGD (reference sequence). The sequenced CDR3 bases are TGCACCTGCAGTGCAGATGGGGGGGCGATCGCT. Translated: CTCSADGGAIA. The full CDR3 protein is CTCSADGGAIAEQFF. The whole variable domain, remainder taken from reference TRBV1 and TRBJ2-1, is VTLLEQNPRWRLVPRGQAVNLRCILKNSQYPWMSWYQQDLQKQLQWLFTLRSPGDKEVKSLPGADYLATRVTDTELRLQVANMSQGRTLYCTCSADGGAIAEQFFGPGTRLTVL.

A note on this clone: Gene names follow the mouse nomenclature. Sequencing ends 4 residues short of the CDR3 end; the germline J gene provides the rest. The genes are TRBV31 and TRBJ2-2; D is uncertain. The V end lost 1 base, the J end lost 3 bases, and 9 bases lay between the germline ends. CDR1 and CDR2 from the germline V gene are GKSSPN and SITVG. The length of the CDR3 is 14 residues. The CDR3 DNA, read in part, is TGTGCCTGGAGTCCCCGATGGGACACCGGG. This encodes CAWSPRWDTG. The complete CDR3 sequence is CAWSPRWDTGQLYF.

This clone occurred a few times. Genes here carry mouse names. The CDR3 end is not reached by the read, which stops 4 residues before it; the germline J gene fills it in. The same CDR3 arises from other DNA sequences in this sample as well. The V gene is TRBV31, the J gene TRBJ2-3; D is undetermined. The CDR3 spans 15 residues. V gave up 0 bases and J gave up 0 bases, with 10 bases separating them. Looked up from germline, CDR1 is GKSSPN and CDR2 is SITVG. The DNA read from the CDR3 is TGTGCCTGGAGTCTAGGGTGGTCTAGTGCAGAA. Translated, it gives CAWSLGWSSAE. The whole CDR3 sequence is CAWSLGWSSAETLYF.

This clone was seen more than once but under ten times. Gene names are mouse gene names. The chain's CDR3 is CTCSALDKYEQYF. CDR3 DNA, as far as it was read: TGCACCTGCAGTGCACTCGACAAATAT. This chain links TRBV1 with TRBJ2-7; D gene unclear. The CDR3 end falls 4 residues outside the read, so it is completed with the germline J gene. CDR3 length equals 13 residues. Germline values: CDR1 NSQYPW, CDR2 LRSPGD (reference sequence).

This clone was counted between two and nine times. The gene names here belong to mouse. The CDR3 extends 4 residues past the end of the read, so its final part is completed from the germline J gene. The same CDR3 can be traced to other DNA sequences in this sample. V is TRBV1 and J is TRBJ2-3; 12 nucleotides line up with TRBD2. Germline CDR1 NSQYPW, CDR2 LRSPGD (reference sequence). V lost 4 bases and J lost 2; bases outside the gene matches: 4. The CDR3 has 16 residues. Incomplete CDR3 DNA: TGCACCTGCAGTGGAGACTGGGGGGGCGATGCAGAA. It yields the protein CTCSGDWGGDAE. The full-length CDR3 reads as CTCSGDWGGDAETLYF.

This clone showed up just a few times. The germline and genes are mouse ones. The DNA ends 4 residues before the CDR3 does, and the rest of the CDR3 is filled in from the germline J gene. This chain uses TRBV31 with TRBJ2-2; D might be TRBD1 (6 bases). Trimming took off 3 bases at V and 0 bases at J, with 8 bases between the two ends. Germline V CDR1 and CDR2: GKSSPN, SITVG. The CDR3 totals 14 residues. This CDR3 is CAWSGQTNTGQLYF. The DNA read from the CDR3 is TGTGCCTGGAGCGGACAGACAAACACCGGG.

A few counts support this clone. Gene names and germline refer to mouse. The DNA ends 4 residues before the CDR3 does, and the rest of the CDR3 is filled in from the germline J gene. Other nucleotide sequences from this sample produce the same CDR3. The chain joins TRBV31 to TRBJ2-2; weak D call: TRBD2 (5 bases). The CDR3 extends over 14 amino acids. Looked up from germline, CDR1 is GKSSPN and CDR2 is SITVG. V dropped 0 bases and J dropped 0 bases, with 5 bases sitting between them. The CDR3 here is CAWSLGANTGQLYF. The CDR3 DNA, read in part, is TGTGCCTGGAGTCTTGGGGCAAACACCGGG.

As regards this clone: Germline and genes here are mouse. Coverage ceases 4 residues before the CDR3 finishes, and the germline J gene fills in the end. The chain carries TRBV19 and TRBJ2-7, with 7 positions matching TRBD1. Germline V gene sequence: CDR1 FNHDT, CDR2 SITEND (reference sequence). CDR3 length: 13 amino acids. CDR3 DNA (partial): TGTGCCAGCAGTTCGGGACAGCCATAT. Amino acids: CASSSGQPY. The full CDR3 is CASSSGQPYEQYF. Filled out from reference TRBV19 and TRBJ2-7, the complete variable domain reads GGIITQTPKFLIGQEGQKLTLKCQQNFNHDTMYWYRQDSGKGLRLIYYSITENDLQKGDLSEGYDASREKKSSFSLTVTSAQKNEMAVFLCASSSGQPYEQYFGPGTRLTVL.

There are a few counts of this clone. Gene names refer to mouse genes. The read halts 4 residues ahead of the CDR3 end, with the missing end drawn from the germline J gene. The chain uses TRBV13-2 and TRBJ2-3, with 7 bases matching TRBD1. The CDR3 contains 14 residues. The V segment lost 4 bases and the J segment 0 bases; nucleotides outside the gene matches: 2. Germline loops: CDR1 NNHNN, CDR2 SYGAGS (reference sequence). CDR3 DNA (partial): TGTGCCAGCGGTCGGGACAGTAGTGCAGAA. Encoded protein: CASGRDSSAE. The whole CDR3 is CASGRDSSAETLYF.

Only a few counts were recorded for this clone. Mouse gene names and germline throughout. The CDR3 is cut off 4 residues early in the read; its end comes from the germline J gene. In the same sample, other DNA sequences code for this CDR3. V gene TRBV19 combines with J gene TRBJ2-2, with 8 bases matching TRBD2. The germline V gene encodes CDR1 FNHDT and CDR2 SITEND (reference sequence). J was trimmed by 2 bases and V by 2 bases; bases with no gene match: 2. This CDR3 is built from 15 residues. CDR3: CASSIWGANTGQLYF. Partial CDR3 DNA: TGTGCCAGCAGTATCTGGGGGGCGAACACCGGG.

Notes on this clone: All gene names here are mouse names. The read ends 4 residues early relative to the CDR3; the germline J gene fills the gap. This sample includes further DNA sequences coding for the same CDR3. J is TRBJ1-1 and V is TRBV1; a weak D match, TRBD1 (6 bases). The germline gives CDR1 NSQYPW, CDR2 LRSPGD (reference sequence). CDR3 length equals 13 residues. Trimming cost V 4 bases and J 3 bases, with 9 bases left between them. The CDR3 loop reads CTCSDRADTEVFF. Incomplete CDR3 DNA: TGCACCTGCAGTGACAGGGCGGACACA.